A selection of T cell receptor beta chains follows, all from one sample in a study of T cell responses to AZD1222 COVID-19 vaccine. The table came from immunoSEQ multiplex PCR; TCRdb's copy has only in-frame clones and leaves some out. The data hold 57,000 or so clones, with roughly four fifths observed a single time. The specimen was peripheral blood, collected 28 days after the second AZD1222 dose. The origin of the receptors is an adult who received the AZD1222 COVID-19 vaccine. Both conserved end residues are part of each CDR3.

CASSQVGRGYTF	12	TRBV14	TRBJ1-2
CASSIRGLAVSYNEQFF	17	TRBV19	TRBJ2-1
CATLPGLGYNEQFF	14	TRBV19	TRBJ2-1
CASSIEESIQYF	12	TRBV19	TRBJ2-4
CASSPYASSYEQYF	14	TRBV18	TRBJ2-7
CASRGRSQGNTGELFF	16	TRBV2	TRBJ2-2
CASSRSSLAGSTEAFF	16	TRBV19	TRBJ1-1
CASSERLAGPLTGELFF	17	TRBV2	TRBJ2-2
CASSLDRTLDTQYF	14	TRBV7-9	TRBJ2-3
CASSLGRGKGYEQYF	15	TRBV7-9	TRBJ2-7
CAGVPNGMNTEAFF	14	TRBV2	TRBJ1-1
CASSPGTGYYEQYF	14	TRBV9	TRBJ2-7
CASSLVSSSGNTIYF	15	TRBV7-3	TRBJ1-3
CASSTDEADEQFF	13	TRBV11-1	TRBJ2-1
CASGESGTDTQYF	13	TRBV19	TRBJ2-3
CASQTNNEQFF	11	TRBV6-5	TRBJ2-1
CASSLYAGGVHF	12	TRBV28	TRBJ1-5
CASSQTGTYEQYF	13	TRBV4-2	TRBJ2-7
CASSLRTGSGANVLTF	16	TRBV7-3	TRBJ2-6
CASSQGQGNEKLFF	14	TRBV4-3	TRBJ1-4
CASSLASSGPYEQYF	15	TRBV7-2	TRBJ2-7
CASSPRVAGVQNEQFF	16	TRBV7-8	TRBJ2-1
CASSSRLAGGDEQFF	15	TRBV6-2/TRBV6-3	TRBJ2-1
CASAIAGGLDTQYF	14	TRBV27	TRBJ2-3
CASSLDLEAFF	11	TRBV18	TRBJ1-1
CASGEGREAFF	11	TRBV7-9	TRBJ1-1
CASRGTADPDTQYF	14	TRBV19	TRBJ2-3
CASSLVVGQGAETQYF	16	TRBV7-6	TRBJ2-5
CASSAGGPSYNEQFF	15	TRBV19	TRBJ2-1
CASGPGQGNPLQETQYF	17	TRBV12-5	TRBJ2-5
CAFQWQGSYEQYF	13	TRBV5-4	TRBJ2-7